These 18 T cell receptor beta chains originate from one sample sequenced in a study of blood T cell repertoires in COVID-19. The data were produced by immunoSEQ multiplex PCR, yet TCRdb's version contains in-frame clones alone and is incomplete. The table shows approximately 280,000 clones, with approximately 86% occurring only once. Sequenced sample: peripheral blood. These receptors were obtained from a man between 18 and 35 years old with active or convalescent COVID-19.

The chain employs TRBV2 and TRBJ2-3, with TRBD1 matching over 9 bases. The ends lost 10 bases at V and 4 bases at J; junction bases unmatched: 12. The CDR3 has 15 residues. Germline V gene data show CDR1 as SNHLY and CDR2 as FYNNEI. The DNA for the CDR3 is TGTGCCACAGGACAGGGGCCGATCGGCGCAGATACGCAGTATTTT. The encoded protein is CATGQGPIGADTQYF.

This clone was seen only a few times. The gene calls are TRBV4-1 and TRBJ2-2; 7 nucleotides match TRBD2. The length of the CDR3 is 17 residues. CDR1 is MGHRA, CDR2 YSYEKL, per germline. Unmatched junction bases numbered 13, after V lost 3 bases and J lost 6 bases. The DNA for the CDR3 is TGCGCCAGCAGCCATTCCGTGGGGGGGTATCGTGCCGGGGAGCTGTTTTTT. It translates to CASSHSVGGYRAGELFF.

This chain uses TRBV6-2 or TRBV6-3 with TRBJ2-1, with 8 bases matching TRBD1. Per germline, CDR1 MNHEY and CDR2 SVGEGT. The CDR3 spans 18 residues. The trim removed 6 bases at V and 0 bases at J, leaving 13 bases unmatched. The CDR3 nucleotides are TGTGCCAGCAGCCACAACAGGGGGGTCGCAACCTCCTACAATGAGCAGTTCTTC. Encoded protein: CASSHNRGVATSYNEQFF.

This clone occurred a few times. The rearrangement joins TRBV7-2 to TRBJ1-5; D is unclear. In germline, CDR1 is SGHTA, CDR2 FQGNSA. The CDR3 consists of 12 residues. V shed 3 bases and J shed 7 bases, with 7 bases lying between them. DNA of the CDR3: TGTGCCAGCAGCTTGTTGGGCCAGCCCCAGCATTTT. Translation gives CASSLLGQPQHF. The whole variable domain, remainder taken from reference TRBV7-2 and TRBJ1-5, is GAGVSQSPSNKVTEKGKDVELRCDPISGHTALYWYRQSLGQGLEFLIYFQGNSAPDKSGLPSDRFSAERTGGSVSTLTIQRTQQEDSAVYLCASSLLGQPQHFGDGTRLSIL.

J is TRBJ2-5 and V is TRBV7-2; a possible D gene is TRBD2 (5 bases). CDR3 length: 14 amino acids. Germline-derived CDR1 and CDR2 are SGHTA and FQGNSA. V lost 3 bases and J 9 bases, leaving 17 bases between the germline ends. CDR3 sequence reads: CASSFGPYERAQYF. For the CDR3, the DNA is TGTGCCAGCAGCTTTGGACCCTATGAGAGGGCCCAGTACTTC.

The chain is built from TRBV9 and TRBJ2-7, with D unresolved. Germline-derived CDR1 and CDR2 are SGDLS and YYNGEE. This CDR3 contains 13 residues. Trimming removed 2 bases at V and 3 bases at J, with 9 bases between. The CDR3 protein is CASSVGSNYEQYF. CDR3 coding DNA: TGTGCCAGCAGCGTGGGCTCTAACTACGAGCAGTACTTC.

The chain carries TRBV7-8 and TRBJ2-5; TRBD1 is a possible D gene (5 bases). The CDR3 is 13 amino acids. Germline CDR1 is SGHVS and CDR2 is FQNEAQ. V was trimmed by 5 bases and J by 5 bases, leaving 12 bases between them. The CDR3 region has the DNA TGTGCCAGCAGCCGTGGGGCCGGGGAGACCCAGTACTTC. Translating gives CASSRGAGETQYF. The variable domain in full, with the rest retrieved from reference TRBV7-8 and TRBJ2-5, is GAGVSQSPRYKVAKRGQDVALRCDPISGHVSLFWYQQALGQGPEFLTYFQNEAQLDKSGLPSDRFFAERPEGSVSTLKIQRTQQEDSAVYLCASSRGAGETQYFGPGTRLLVL.

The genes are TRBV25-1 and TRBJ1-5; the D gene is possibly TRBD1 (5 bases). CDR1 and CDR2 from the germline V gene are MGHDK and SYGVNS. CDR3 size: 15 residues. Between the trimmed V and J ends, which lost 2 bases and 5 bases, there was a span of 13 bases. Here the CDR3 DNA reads TGTGCCAGCAGTGAAAGCGGGGGGATTTATCAGCCCCAGCATTTT. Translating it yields CASSESGGIYQPQHF.

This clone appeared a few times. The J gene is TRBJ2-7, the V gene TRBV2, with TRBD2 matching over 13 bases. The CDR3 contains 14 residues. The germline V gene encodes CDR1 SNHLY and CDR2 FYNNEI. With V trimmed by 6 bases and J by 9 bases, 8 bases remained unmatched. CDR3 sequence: CASSAGLAGARQYF. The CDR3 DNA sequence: TGTGCCAGCAGCGCCGGACTAGCGGGGGCCCGGCAGTACTTC.

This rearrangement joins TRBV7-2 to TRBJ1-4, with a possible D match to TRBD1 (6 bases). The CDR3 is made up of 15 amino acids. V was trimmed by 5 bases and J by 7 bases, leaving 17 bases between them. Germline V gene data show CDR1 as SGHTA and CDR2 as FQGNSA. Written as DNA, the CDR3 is TGTGCCAGCAGCCCCCAGTCAGGGGCAACTGAAAAACTGTTTTTT. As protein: CASSPQSGATEKLFF.

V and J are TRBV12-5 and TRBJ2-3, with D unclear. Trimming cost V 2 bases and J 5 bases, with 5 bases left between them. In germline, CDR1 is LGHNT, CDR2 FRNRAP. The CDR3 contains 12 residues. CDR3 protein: CASGLRVDTQYF. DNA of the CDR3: TGTGCTAGTGGTTTGAGAGTAGATACGCAGTATTTT.

CDR3 bases: TGCGCCAGCAGCGGGGGGCTAGCGGCGCTCTACGAGCAGTACTTC. Encoded protein: CASSGGLAALYEQYF. The chain recombines TRBV5-1 with TRBJ2-7; a possible D gene is TRBD2 (7 bases). Trimming removed 4 bases at V and 3 bases at J, with 17 bases between. Per the germline V gene, CDR1 is SGHRS and CDR2 is YFSETQ. The CDR3 loop spans 15 amino acids.

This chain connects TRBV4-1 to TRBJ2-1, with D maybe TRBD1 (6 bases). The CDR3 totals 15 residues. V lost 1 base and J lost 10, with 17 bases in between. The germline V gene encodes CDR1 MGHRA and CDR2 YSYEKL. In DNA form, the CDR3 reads TGCGCCAGCAGCCAAGTCCTGGGGGCGAGGTGGGAGCAGTTCTTC. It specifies CASSQVLGARWEQFF.

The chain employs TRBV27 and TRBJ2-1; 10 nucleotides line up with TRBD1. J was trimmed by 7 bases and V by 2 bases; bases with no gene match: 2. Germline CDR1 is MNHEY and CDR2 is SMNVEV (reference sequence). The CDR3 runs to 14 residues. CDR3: CASSLGQGGNEQFF. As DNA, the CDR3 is TGTGCCAGCAGTTTAGGACAGGGGGGGAATGAGCAGTTCTTC.

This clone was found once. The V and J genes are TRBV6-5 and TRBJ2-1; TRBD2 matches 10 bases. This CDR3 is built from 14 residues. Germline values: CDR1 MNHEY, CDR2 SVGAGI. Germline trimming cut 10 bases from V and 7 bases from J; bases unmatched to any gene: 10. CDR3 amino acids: CATQVSGGANEQFF. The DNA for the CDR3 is TGTGCCACCCAAGTGAGCGGGGGGGCAAATGAGCAGTTCTTC.

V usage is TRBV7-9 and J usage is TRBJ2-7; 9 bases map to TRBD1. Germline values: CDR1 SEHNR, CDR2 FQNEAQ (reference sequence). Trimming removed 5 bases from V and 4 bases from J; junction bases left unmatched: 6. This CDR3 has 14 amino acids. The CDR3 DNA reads TGTGCCAGCAGCACAACAGGGGGCGGGTACGAGCAGTACTTC. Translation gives CASSTTGGGYEQYF.

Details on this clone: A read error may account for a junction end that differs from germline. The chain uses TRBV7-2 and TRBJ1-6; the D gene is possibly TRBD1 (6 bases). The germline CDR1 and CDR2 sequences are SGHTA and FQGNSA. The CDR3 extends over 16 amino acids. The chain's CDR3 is CASSLGGTSRDSPLHF. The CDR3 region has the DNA TGTGCCAGCAGTTTAGGGGGGACTTCCAGGGATTCACCCCTCCACTTT.

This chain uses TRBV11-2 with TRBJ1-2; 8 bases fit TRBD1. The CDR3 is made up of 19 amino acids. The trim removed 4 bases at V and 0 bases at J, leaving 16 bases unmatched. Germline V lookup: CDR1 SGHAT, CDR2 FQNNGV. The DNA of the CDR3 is TGTGCCAGCAGCTCCGGGGGATCCAGGGGGCTTGGGGCTAACTATGGCTACACCTTC. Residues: CASSSGGSRGLGANYGYTF.